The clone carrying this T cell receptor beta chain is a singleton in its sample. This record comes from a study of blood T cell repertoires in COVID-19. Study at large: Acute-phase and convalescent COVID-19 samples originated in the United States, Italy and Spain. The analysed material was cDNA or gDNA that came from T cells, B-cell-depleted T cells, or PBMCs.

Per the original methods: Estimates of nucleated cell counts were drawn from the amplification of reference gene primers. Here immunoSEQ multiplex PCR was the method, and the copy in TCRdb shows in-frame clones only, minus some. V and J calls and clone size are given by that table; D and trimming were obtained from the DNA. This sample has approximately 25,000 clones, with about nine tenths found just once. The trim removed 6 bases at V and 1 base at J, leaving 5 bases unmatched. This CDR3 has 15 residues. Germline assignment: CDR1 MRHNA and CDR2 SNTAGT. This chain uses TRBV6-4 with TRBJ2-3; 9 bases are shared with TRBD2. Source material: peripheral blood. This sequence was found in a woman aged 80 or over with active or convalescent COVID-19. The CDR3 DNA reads TGTGCCAGCAGCGAAAGGACTAGCGGCACAGATACGCAGTATTTT. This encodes CASSERTSGTDTQYF.